Sequencing of this T cell receptor (beta chain) was carried out in a study of tumor-infiltrating lymphocytes in glioblastoma multiforme. Study observations and caveats: Just one glioblastoma patient contributed to the TCR-mutation comparison.

By frequency in the sample, this clonotype is medium-sized. No antigen is known for it. The V segment lost 1 base and the J segment 5 bases; nucleotides outside the gene matches: 4. The length of the CDR3 is 14 residues. CDR1 is DFQATT and CDR2 is SNEGSKA in the germline V gene (reference sequence). TCRB libraries came from RNA via three nested multiplex PCR rounds. MiXCR, applied by TCRdb to the multiplex PCR reads, yields one record per CDR3 protein. The sample includes about 15,000 distinct CDR3 sequences, 65% to 75% of them seen just once. The chain carries TRBV20-1 and TRBJ2-1, with 8 bases aligning to TRBD2. The receptor was isolated from a male donor with glioblastoma. The sample was brain tumor tissue. CDR3 in amino acids: CSARGALADNEQFF. CDR3 nucleotides: TGCAGTGCTAGAGGGGCACTAGCGGACAATGAGCAGTTCTTC.